A single sample gave rise to the 9 T cell receptor beta chains below, sequenced in a study of shared clonotypes between healthy human individuals. Profiling relied on immunoSEQ multiplex PCR, and the TCRdb table lists in-frame clones only, not all of them. This table holds fewer than 2.5 million clones, 93% found once. Sequences were obtained from naive CD4+ T cells from PBMCs. Subset: CD45RA+ positively selected. The receptors shown here come from a man in his late teens or twenties in good health. Some clones in this sample may be carry-over from other donors' samples.

V is TRBV10-2 and J is TRBJ2-1; D unclear. V lost 3 bases to trimming and J lost 7 bases, with 7 bases between them. Germline V gene data show CDR1 as WSHSY and CDR2 as SAAADI. The CDR3 runs to 12 residues. The CDR3 nucleotides are TGCGCCAGCAGTGACCCCCCGAATGAGCAGTTCTTC. Protein product: CASSDPPNEQFF.

V gene TRBV2 combines with J gene TRBJ2-6; D is unresolved. V was shortened by 8 bases and J by 0 bases, with 8 bases between the two germline ends. Germline loops: CDR1 SNHLY, CDR2 FYNNEI. The CDR3 has 14 residues. CDR3 sequence reads: CASLLDSGANVLTF. Here the CDR3 DNA reads TGTGCCAGCCTCCTGGACTCTGGGGCCAACGTCCTGACTTTC.

The chain employs TRBV20-1 and TRBJ1-1, with TRBD1 matching 9 bases. Germline V CDR1 and CDR2: DFQATT, SNEGSKA (reference sequence). Unmatched junction bases numbered 3, after V lost 7 bases and J lost 6 bases. The length of the CDR3 is 11 residues. The CDR3 sequence: CSEDRGPEAFF. In nucleotides, the CDR3 is TGCAGTGAGGACAGGGGTCCTGAAGCTTTCTTT.

This chain joins TRBV28 and TRBJ1-5; a weak D match, TRBD1 (5 bases). CDR1 and CDR2 (germline): MDHEN, SYDVKM. This CDR3 has 14 amino acids. Trimming shortened V by 6 bases and J by 9 bases, and 18 bases separated the two germline ends. CDR3 nucleotides: TGTGCCAGCAGCCCGGGACTCGGGCGCCGGCCCCAGCATTTT. It codes for CASSPGLGRRPQHF.

The genes are TRBV28 and TRBJ2-1; 9 nucleotides agree with TRBD2. This CDR3 comprises 17 residues. Losses at the gene ends were 4 bases for V and 0 bases for J; bases not matched to a gene: 7. The V gene's germline CDR1 is MDHEN and CDR2 SYDVKM. The CDR3 DNA follows: TGTGCCAGCAGTTCCCCCATAGCGGGAGCCTCCTACAATGAGCAGTTCTTC. This codes for CASSSPIAGASYNEQFF. The full variable domain, in which reference TRBV28 and TRBJ2-1 provide the parts outside the CDR3, is DVKVTQSSRYLVKRTGEKVFLECVQDMDHENMFWYRQDPGLGLRLIYFSYDVKMKEKGDIPEGYSVSREKKERFSLILESASTNQTSMYLCASSSPIAGASYNEQFFGPGTRLTVL.

This clone was picked up one time. J is TRBJ2-7 and V is TRBV28; the match to TRBD2 covers 8 bases. The V gene's germline CDR1 is MDHEN and CDR2 SYDVKM. The CDR3 consists of 14 residues. The trim removed 6 bases at V and 6 bases at J, leaving 10 bases unmatched. CDR3 nucleotide sequence: TGTGCCAGCAGAGCCGGGACTAGTCCGCTCGAGCAGTACTTC. This translates into CASRAGTSPLEQYF.

The chain carries TRBV30 and TRBJ2-5; TRBD1 aligns across 7 bases. The junction had 9 bases not matched to a gene; V was cut back by 0 bases and J by 5 bases. This CDR3 contains 15 residues. Germline values: CDR1 GTSNPN, CDR2 SVGIG (reference sequence). CDR3 coding DNA: TGTGCCTGGAGTGTACGGGTAGGGGGCGCCGAGACCCAGTACTTC. It is translated as CAWSVRVGGAETQYF. Combining the CDR3 with reference TRBV30 and TRBJ2-5 gives the whole variable domain SQTIHQWPATLVQPVGSPLSLECTVEGTSNPNLYWYRQAAGRGLQLLFYSVGIGQISSEVPQNLSASRPQDRQFILSSKKLLLSDSGFYLCAWSVRVGGAETQYFGPGTRLLVL.

This chain uses TRBV28 with TRBJ2-1; TRBD1 or TRBD2 may be the D gene (5 bases each). Germline V lookup: CDR1 MDHEN, CDR2 SYDVKM. This CDR3 is built from 16 residues. The V end lost 6 bases, the J end lost 6 bases, and 21 bases lay between the germline ends. CDR3: CASSSPWDQRGNEQFF. CDR3 bases: TGTGCCAGCAGCTCCCCCTGGGACCAACGGGGCAATGAGCAGTTCTTC. The whole variable domain, filled in from reference TRBV28 and TRBJ2-1, reads DVKVTQSSRYLVKRTGEKVFLECVQDMDHENMFWYRQDPGLGLRLIYFSYDVKMKEKGDIPEGYSVSREKKERFSLILESASTNQTSMYLCASSSPWDQRGNEQFFGPGTRLTVL.

This chain links TRBV5-1 with TRBJ2-2; possible D gene TRBD1, 6 bases. V lost 1 base and J lost 1, with 8 bases in between. Germline V gene sequence: CDR1 SGHRS, CDR2 YFSETQ. This CDR3 is built from 15 residues. As DNA, the CDR3 is TGCGCCAGCAGCTTGTGGGGGCAGAACACCGGGGAGCTGTTTTTT. It encodes CASSLWGQNTGELFF.